The rows below give T cell receptor gamma chains drawn from one sample of a study of intestinal T cells in coeliac disease. TCRdb fed the multiplex PCR reads into CATT to redo clone calling. The repertoire has 1,500 or so gamma-chain clones, approximately 54% of them found once; the top ten carry about 5.4%. What was sequenced was a duodenal biopsy. These receptors all come from a human donor with celiac disease. Both conserved end residues are part of each CDR3. A clone size is listed for some rows: how often the clone was seen (once, few, many), or a class if it is expanded.

J	size	V	DNA	CDR3
TRGJ1/TRGJ2	large	TRGV11	TGTGCCTGCTGGATTAGGCACGTGTGTTATAAGAAACTCTTT	CACWIRHVCYKKLF
TRGJ1/TRGJ2	NA	TRGV2	TGTGCCACCTGGGACGGGCTACTTTTCAGTGAAAAAGAGAATTATTATAAGAAACTCTTT	CATWDGLLFSEKENYYKKLF
TRGJP2	NA	TRGV8	TGTGCACCTGGAGGGTTCAAGACGTTT	CAPGGFKTF
TRGJ1/TRGJ2	NA	TRGV2	TGTGCCACCTGGGACGCTTATAAGAAACTCTTT	CATWDAYKKLF
TRGJ1/TRGJ2	NA	TRGV9	TGTGCCTTGTGGGAGGTGAAGAGAGGGGATTATTATAAGAAACTCTTT	CALWEVKRGDYYKKLF
TRGJ1/TRGJ2	few	TRGV10	TGTGCTGCGTGTGCTTATTATAAGAAACTCTTT	CAACAYYKKLF
TRGJ1/TRGJ2	NA	TRGV9	TGTGCCTTGTGGGAGGTGCTGGGGGGAGCTTTATTATATAAGAAACTCTTT	CALWEVLGGALLYKKLF
TRGJ1/TRGJ2	few	TRGV5	TGTGCCACCTGGCCTTATAAGAAACTCTTT	CATWPYKKLF
TRGJ1/TRGJ2	NA	TRGV9	TGTGCCTTGTGGGAGGTGAGCGGGACCCGGCGGAGGGGGAAGAAACTCTTT	CALWEVSGTRRRGKKLF
TRGJ1/TRGJ2	large	TRGV2	TGTGCCACCTGGGACGGGCCAGGTAATTATAAGAAACTCTTT	CATWDGPGNYKKLF
TRGJ1/TRGJ2	NA	TRGV9	TGTGCCTTGTGGGCTCCCCTTTATTATAAGAAACTCTTT	CALWAPLYYKKLF
TRGJ1/TRGJ2	NA	TRGV11	TGTGCCTGCTGGAACAGGGGGGGGGGAAGGAAACTCTTT	CACWNRGGGRKLF
TRGJ1/TRGJ2	NA	TRGV10	TGTGCTGCGTGGGATTCCCGGTTTTATAAGAAACTCTTT	CAAWDSRFYKKLF
TRGJ1/TRGJ2	NA	TRGV3	TGTGCCACCTGGGACAGCCACCCCTCCTTTAATTATTATAAGAAACTCTTT	CATWDSHPSFNYYKKLF
TRGJ1/TRGJ2	NA	TRGV2	TGTGCCGACCTGGGACGGGCCAGGTTCCCCTCTTATTATAAGAAACTCTTT	CADLGRARFPSYYKKLF
TRGJP1	NA	TRGV8	TGTGCCACCTGGGATTTTGGTGGTACCACTGGTTGGTTCAAAATATTT	CATWDFGGTTGWFKIF
TRGJ1/TRGJ2	NA	TRGV5	TGTGCCCACCTGGAACCCCCCTGCGGTCCTATTATAAAGAAACTCTTT	CAHLEPPCGPIIKKLF
TRGJ1/TRGJ2	few	TRGV8	TGTGCCACCTGGGATGGGAGGTCCGATTATAAGAAACTCTTT	CATWDGRSDYKKLF
TRGJ1/TRGJ2	NA	TRGV11	TGTGCCTGCTGGGGGCGCGGTATTATAAAGAAACTCTTT	CACWGRGIIKKLF
TRGJ1/TRGJ2	NA	TRGV2	TGTGCCACCTGGGACGGGCGATATTATAAGAAACTCTTT	CATWDGRYYKKLF
TRGJ1/TRGJ2	few	TRGV2	TGTGCCACCTGGGACGGTTATTATAAGAAACTCTTT	CATWDGYYKKLF
TRGJ1/TRGJ2	NA	TRGV3	TGTGCCACCTGGGACACCGATTATTATAAGAAACTCTTT	CATWDTDYYKKLF
TRGJ1/TRGJ2	NA	TRGV8	TGTGCCACCTGGGATAGGAATCGTTCCCATTATTATAAGAAACTCTTT	CATWDRNRSHYYKKLF
TRGJ1/TRGJ2	NA	TRGV8	TGTGCCACCTGGGATACTTCAGGGGATAAGAAACTCTTT	CATWDTSGDKKLF
TRGJ1/TRGJ2	few	TRGV2	TGTGCCACCTGGGACGGGGGGGGAGCGAATTATTATAAGAAACTCTTT	CATWDGGGANYYKKLF
TRGJ1/TRGJ2	NA	TRGV2	TGTGCCACCTGGGACAGGCGGGAAAATTATAAGAAACTCTTT	CATWDRRENYKKLF
TRGJ1/TRGJ2	NA	TRGV2	TGTGCCACCTGGGACGGCCCCTTGAATTATTATAAGAAACTCTTT	CATWDGPLNYYKKLF
TRGJ1/TRGJ2	large	TRGV3	TGTGCCACCTGGGACAGGCCTGGTTATAAGAAACTCTTT	CATWDRPGYKKLF
TRGJ1/TRGJ2	large	TRGV2	TGTGCCACCTGGGACGGGCCGACTTGGTATAAGAAACTCTTT	CATWDGPTWYKKLF
TRGJ1/TRGJ2	NA	TRGV2	TGTGCCACCTGGGACGGGCCCAGTTATTATAAGAAACTCTTT	CATWDGPSYYKKLF
TRGJ1/TRGJ2	large	TRGV3	TGTGCCACCTGGGACTGTTATTATAAGAAACTCTTT	CATWDCYYKKLF
TRGJ1/TRGJ2	NA	TRGV2	TGTGCCACTGGGACGGGCCCCAGGGAGGAGAAACTCTTT	CATGTGPREEKLF
TRGJ1/TRGJ2	NA	TRGV8	TGTGCACCTGGGATACACGCTCCGAATTATTATAAGAAACTCTTT	CAPGIHAPNYYKKLF
TRGJ1/TRGJ2	NA	TRGV8	TGTGCCACCTGGGCCTCCCCGAGAGATTATAAGAAACTCTTT	CATWASPRDYKKLF
TRGJ1/TRGJ2	NA	TRGV8	TGTGCCACCTTGGGCCAAGGGGGATATAAGAAACTCTTT	CATLGQGGYKKLF
TRGJ1/TRGJ2	NA	TRGV2	TGTGCCACCTGGGACGGGGGGGAGCGAATTAGTTATAAGAAACTCTTT	CATWDGGERISYKKLF
TRGJ1/TRGJ2	large	TRGV4	TGTGCCACCTGGGATGGCAATTATAAGAAACTCTTT	CATWDGNYKKLF
TRGJ1/TRGJ2	few	TRGV8	TGTGCCACCTGGGACCGATGGGCAAATTATTATAAGAAACTCTTT	CATWDRWANYYKKLF
TRGJP1	few	TRGV2	TGTGCCACCTGGGACGGCCCATATACCACTGGTTGGTTCAAGATATTT	CATWDGPYTTGWFKIF
TRGJP2	large	TRGV2	TGTGCCACCTGGGACGGGCGAGGTGATTGGATCAAGACGTTT	CATWDGRGDWIKTF
TRGJ1/TRGJ2	NA	TRGV3	TGTGCCACCTGGGACAGGCCCGTAGGGGGGAAACTCTTT	CATWDRPVGGKLF
TRGJ1/TRGJ2	few	TRGV8	TGTGCCACCTGGGATCACATTTATTATAAGAAACTCTTT	CATWDHIYYKKLF
TRGJ1/TRGJ2	NA	TRGV10	TGTGCTGCGTGGAGTTCTAGCCCACTTTATTATAAGAAACTCTTT	CAAWSSSPLYYKKLF
TRGJP2	NA	TRGV2	TGTGCCACCTGGGACGGGCTCCCCCGTAGTGATTGGATCAAGACGTTT	CATWDGLPRSDWIKTF
TRGJ1/TRGJ2	large	TRGV2	TGTGCCACCTGGGACGGGCTGAATTATTATAAGAAACTCTTT	CATWDGLNYYKKLF
TRGJ1/TRGJ2	large	TRGV9	TGTGCCTTGTGGGAGGTGCACTATAAGAAACTCTTT	CALWEVHYKKLF
TRGJ1/TRGJ2	NA	TRGV11	TGTGCCTGCTGGATTAGGCCCAAAGCCTTTTATTATAAGAAACTCTTT	CACWIRPKAFYYKKLF
TRGJ1/TRGJ2	NA	TRGV2	TGTGCCACCTGGAACGGTCCGAAGTTTTATTATAAGAAACTCTTT	CATWNGPKFYYKKLF
TRGJ1/TRGJ2	NA	TRGV3	TGTGCCACTGGGACAGGTTGGGAGTGGAATAAGAAACTCTTT	CATGTGWEWNKKLF
TRGJP1	large	TRGV4	TGTGCCACTCGAACTGGTTGGTTCAAGATATTT	CATRTGWFKIF